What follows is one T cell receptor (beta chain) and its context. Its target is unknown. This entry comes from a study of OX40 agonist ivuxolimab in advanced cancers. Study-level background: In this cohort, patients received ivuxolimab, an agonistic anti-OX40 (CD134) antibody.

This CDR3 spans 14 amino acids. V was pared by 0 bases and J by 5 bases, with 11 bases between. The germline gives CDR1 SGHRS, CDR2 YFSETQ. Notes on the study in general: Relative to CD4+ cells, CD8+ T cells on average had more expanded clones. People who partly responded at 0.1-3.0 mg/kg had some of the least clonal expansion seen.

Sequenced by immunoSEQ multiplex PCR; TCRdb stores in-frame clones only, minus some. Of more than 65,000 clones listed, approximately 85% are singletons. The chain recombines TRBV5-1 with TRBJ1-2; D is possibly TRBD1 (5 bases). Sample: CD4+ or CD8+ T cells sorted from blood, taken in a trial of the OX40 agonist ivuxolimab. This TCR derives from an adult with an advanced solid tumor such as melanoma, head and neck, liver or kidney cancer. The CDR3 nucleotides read TGCGCCAGCAGCTTGGATGGGGGAGGTTATGGCTACACCTTC. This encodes CASSLDGGGYGYTF.